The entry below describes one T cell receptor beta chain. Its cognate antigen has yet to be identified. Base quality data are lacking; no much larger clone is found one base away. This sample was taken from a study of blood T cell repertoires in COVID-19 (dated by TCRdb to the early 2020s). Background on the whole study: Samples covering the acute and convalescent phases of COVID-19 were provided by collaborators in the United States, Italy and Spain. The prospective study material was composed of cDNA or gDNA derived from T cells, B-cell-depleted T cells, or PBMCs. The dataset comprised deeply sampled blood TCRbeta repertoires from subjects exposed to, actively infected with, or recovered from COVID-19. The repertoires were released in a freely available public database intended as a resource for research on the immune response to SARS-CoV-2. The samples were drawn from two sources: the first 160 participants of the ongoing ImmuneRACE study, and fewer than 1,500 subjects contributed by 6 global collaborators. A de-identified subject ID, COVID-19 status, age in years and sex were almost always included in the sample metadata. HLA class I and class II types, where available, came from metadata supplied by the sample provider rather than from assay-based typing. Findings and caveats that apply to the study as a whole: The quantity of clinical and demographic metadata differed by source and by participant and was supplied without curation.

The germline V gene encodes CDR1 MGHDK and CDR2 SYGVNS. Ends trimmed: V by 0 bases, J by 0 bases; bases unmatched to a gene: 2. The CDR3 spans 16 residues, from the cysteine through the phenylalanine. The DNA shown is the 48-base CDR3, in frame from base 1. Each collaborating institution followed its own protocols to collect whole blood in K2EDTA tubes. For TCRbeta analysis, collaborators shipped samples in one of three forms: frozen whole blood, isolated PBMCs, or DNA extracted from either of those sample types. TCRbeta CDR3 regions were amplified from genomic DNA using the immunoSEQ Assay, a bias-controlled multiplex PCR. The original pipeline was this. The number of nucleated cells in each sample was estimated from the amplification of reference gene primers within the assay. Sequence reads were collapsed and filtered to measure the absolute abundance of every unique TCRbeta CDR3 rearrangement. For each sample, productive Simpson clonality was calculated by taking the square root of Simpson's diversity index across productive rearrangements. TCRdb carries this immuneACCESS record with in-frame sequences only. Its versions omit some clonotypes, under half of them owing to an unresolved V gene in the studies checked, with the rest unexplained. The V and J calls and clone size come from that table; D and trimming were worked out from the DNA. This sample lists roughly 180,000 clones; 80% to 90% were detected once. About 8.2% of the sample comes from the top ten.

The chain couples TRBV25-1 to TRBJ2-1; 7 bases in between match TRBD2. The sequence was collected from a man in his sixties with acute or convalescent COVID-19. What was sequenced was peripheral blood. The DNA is TGTGCCAGCAGTGAATACGGCGGGAGCTCCTACAATGAGCAGTTCTTC. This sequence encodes CASSEYGGSSYNEQFF.